The 23 T cell receptor beta chains below all came from one sample that was sequenced in a study of OX40 agonist ivuxolimab in advanced cancers. TCRdb keeps only in-frame clones here, not all; method: immunoSEQ multiplex PCR. The sample includes 55,000 to 85,000 clones, 85% of them seen just once. This material consisted of CD4+ or CD8+ T cells sorted from blood, taken in a trial of the OX40 agonist ivuxolimab. The receptors originated from an adult with an advanced solid tumor such as melanoma, head and neck, liver or kidney cancer.

The table lists this clone with a count of one. The CDR3 is CASSRDRGTNTEAFF. The CDR3 coding sequence is TGCGCCAGCAGCCGGGACAGGGGGACGAACACTGAAGCTTTCTTT. The V call is TRBV4-3, the J call TRBJ1-1; 11 bases map to TRBD1. The CDR3 has 15 residues. After removal of 4 bases from V and 1 base from J, the junction contained 2 bases not matched to a gene. CDR1 and CDR2 (germline): LGHNA, YSLEER.

The chain is built from TRBV4-3 and TRBJ2-3, with D uncertain. The CDR3 length is 14 residues. V lost 4 bases and J lost 0, with 8 bases in between. In germline, CDR1 is LGHNA, CDR2 YSLEER. The CDR3 region has the DNA TGCGCCAGCAGCCTCGACCTTAGCACAGATACGCAGTATTTT. Translation gives CASSLDLSTDTQYF.

The chain joins TRBV18 to TRBJ1-1, with a possible D match to TRBD1 (5 bases). CDR3 length equals 16 residues. Germline CDR1 reads KGHSH; CDR2 reads LQKENI. V lost 6 bases to trimming and J lost 1 base, with 18 bases between them. The CDR3 sequence: CASSPSSRGRNTEAFF. In nucleotides, the CDR3 is TGTGCCAGCTCCCCCTCAAGTAGGGGCCGGAACACTGAAGCTTTCTTT.

The chain joins TRBV7-9 to TRBJ1-3; D is ambiguous. Germline V gives CDR1 SEHNR, CDR2 FQNEAQ (reference sequence). The CDR3 covers 13 residues. The V end lost 3 bases, the J end lost 4 bases, and 7 bases lay between the germline ends. The CDR3 here is CASSFSQGNTIYF. The CDR3 DNA reads as TGTGCCAGCAGCTTCTCTCAGGGAAACACCATATATTTT. The whole variable domain, remainder taken from reference TRBV7-9 and TRBJ1-3, is DTGVSQNPRHKITKRGQNVTFRCDPISEHNRLYWYRQTLGQGPEFLTYFQNEAQLEKSRLLSDRFSAERPKGSFSTLEIQRTEQGDSAMYLCASSFSQGNTIYFGEGSWLTVV.

This clone was recorded only once. This chain links TRBV28 with TRBJ1-2, with D uncertain. This CDR3 comprises 11 residues. Germline loops: CDR1 MDHEN, CDR2 SYDVKM. Trimming left V 4 bases short and J 2 bases short, with 2 bases between. The CDR3: CASSSNYGYTF. The CDR3 DNA is TGTGCCAGCAGTTCCAACTATGGCTACACCTTC.

This clone was detected only a few times. The rearrangement joins TRBV5-1 to TRBJ2-1; 8 bases agree with TRBD1. With V trimmed by 5 bases and J by 1 base, 11 bases remained unmatched. Germline V gene lookup returns CDR1 SGHRS and CDR2 YFSETQ. The CDR3 sequence is 17 residues long. The CDR3, as DNA: TGCGCCAGCAGTTTCCGGAGACAGGGGCTGTCCTACAATGAGCAGTTCTTC. It yields the protein CASSFRRQGLSYNEQFF.

The chain couples TRBV25-1 to TRBJ1-3; 7 bases line up with TRBD1. V lost 6 bases, J lost 0 bases, and 14 bases stayed unmatched. Germline-derived CDR1 and CDR2 are MGHDK and SYGVNS. This CDR3 contains 18 residues. CDR3 sequence reads: CASSPPSGRGASGNTIYF. CDR3 nucleotide sequence: TGTGCCAGCAGCCCCCCCTCTGGCAGGGGGGCCTCTGGAAACACCATATATTTT.

The rearrangement joins TRBV15 to TRBJ2-1, with D tentatively TRBD1 (6 bases). V was cut by 8 bases and J by 4 bases, with 18 bases left in between. Per the germline V gene, CDR1 is LNHNV and CDR2 is YYDKDF (reference sequence). The CDR3 is 15 amino acids. CDR3: CATQGGTGSYNEQFF. The CDR3 DNA follows: TGTGCCACCCAAGGGGGAACTGGATCGTACAATGAGCAGTTCTTC.

V and J are TRBV18 and TRBJ2-7; D unresolved. V was shortened by 6 bases and J by 5 bases, with 11 bases between the two germline ends. CDR1 KGHSH and CDR2 LQKENI come from the germline V gene. CDR3 length: 12 residues. CDR3 sequence reads: CASSPQGDEQYF. The CDR3 DNA reads TGTGCCAGCTCCCCTCAAGGCGACGAGCAGTACTTC.

The rearrangement joins TRBV5-6 to TRBJ1-1; 9 bases match TRBD1. Germline trimming cut 5 bases from V and 4 bases from J; bases unmatched to any gene: 6. This CDR3 spans 14 amino acids. The V gene's germline CDR1 is SGHDT and CDR2 YYEEEE. CDR3 sequence (DNA): TGTGCCAGCAGTTCGGGACAGGGATTCACTGAAGCTTTCTTT. It is translated as CASSSGQGFTEAFF.

J is TRBJ1-3 and V is TRBV7-9; 8 nucleotides line up with TRBD1. Looked up from germline, CDR1 is SEHNR and CDR2 is FQNEAQ (reference sequence). The CDR3 spans 14 residues. V lost 7 bases and J lost 3; bases outside the gene matches: 5. CDR3 DNA sequence: TGTGCCAGCATCCTGACAGGGGTTGGAAACACCATATATTTT. Protein: CASILTGVGNTIYF.

This clone was counted a single time. The rearrangement joins TRBV6-6 to TRBJ1-4, with D possibly TRBD1 on 5 matching bases. Germline V CDR1 and CDR2: MNHNY, SVGAGI (reference sequence). V lost 4 bases to trimming and J lost 4 bases, with 13 bases between them. This CDR3 region has 15 residues. CDR3: CASSLGRGVNEKLFF. The CDR3, as DNA: TGTGCCAGCAGTTTGGGACGAGGCGTTAATGAAAAACTGTTTTTT.

V usage is TRBV5-1 and J usage is TRBJ2-3; D possibly corresponds to TRBD2 (6 bases). The germline V gene encodes CDR1 SGHRS and CDR2 YFSETQ. Trimming removed 0 bases at V and 10 bases at J, with 12 bases between. CDR3 size: 13 residues. DNA of the CDR3: TGCGCCAGCAGCTTGGCTTTCGGGGGAGCGCAGTATTTT. It is translated as CASSLAFGGAQYF.

This chain links TRBV7-2 with TRBJ2-5; D is undetermined. V was cut by 2 bases and J by 4 bases, with 17 bases left in between. Germline values: CDR1 SGHTA, CDR2 FQGNSA. CDR3 length: 16 residues. CDR3 sequence (DNA): TGTGCCAGCAGCTTAACAATGCTTATCGGTCCAGAGACCCAGTACTTC. Translating gives CASSLTMLIGPETQYF.

The V call is TRBV7-2, the J call TRBJ2-1; maybe TRBD2 (6 bases). V was shortened by 2 bases and J by 2 bases, with 13 bases between the two germline ends. This CDR3 contains 16 residues. Germline V CDR1 and CDR2: SGHTA, FQGNSA. This CDR3 reads CASSLSAGGTYNEQFF. CDR3 DNA sequence: TGTGCCAGCAGCTTATCGGCCGGGGGAACCTACAATGAGCAGTTCTTC.

The chain uses TRBV19 and TRBJ1-3; 7 nucleotides agree with TRBD1. Losses at the gene ends were 5 bases for V and 0 bases for J; bases not matched to a gene: 4. This CDR3 contains 15 residues. Germline CDR1 and CDR2: LNHDA and SQIVND (reference sequence). The CDR3 is CASSRGGNSGNTIYF. In DNA, the CDR3 is TGTGCCAGTAGTCGAGGGGGCAACTCTGGAAACACCATATATTTT.

This rearrangement joins TRBV6-6 to TRBJ1-5, with 8 bases that match TRBD1. CDR3 length: 16 residues. CDR1 is MNHNY, CDR2 SVGAGI, per germline (reference sequence). V lost 6 bases to trimming and J lost 6 bases; unmatched junction nucleotides: 13. The CDR3 DNA reads TGTGCCAGCAGGAAAAGAGGACAGGGAATAGGTCAGCCCCAGCATTTT. Translated: CASRKRGQGIGQPQHF.

The chain employs TRBV2 and TRBJ1-1; D gene ambiguous. V dropped 5 bases and J dropped 1 base, with 8 bases sitting between them. The CDR3 is 13 residues long. Germline CDR1 reads SNHLY; CDR2 reads FYNNEI. For the CDR3, the DNA is TGTGCCAGCAGTTACGGGGAGAACACTGAAGCTTTCTTT. It encodes CASSYGENTEAFF.

This clone was recorded only once. The junction differs from germline at one of its ends, possibly a read error. The chain links TRBV11-2 to TRBJ1-6, with 7 bases lining up with TRBD1. Germline loops: CDR1 SGHAT, CDR2 FQNNGV. CDR3 length: 16 amino acids. Here the CDR3 DNA reads TGTGCCAACAGCCCTATTAGAGGGGGCCCCAATTCACCCCTCCACTTT. This sequence encodes CANSPIRGGPNSPLHF.

V is TRBV6-6 and J is TRBJ1-6; possibly TRBD1 for D (6 bases). The CDR3 is 14 residues long. Germline CDR1 is MNHNY and CDR2 is SVGAGI (reference sequence). V gave up 8 bases and J gave up 7 bases, with 15 bases separating them. The CDR3 DNA follows: TGTGCCAGCGGGCGGGACAATCCCAATTCACCCCTCCACTTT. This encodes CASGRDNPNSPLHF.

In this sample, this clone turned up once. One end of the junction is discordant with germline, which a read error may explain. The V gene is TRBV27, the J gene TRBJ2-7; D is undetermined. The CDR3 totals 14 residues. Germline assignment: CDR1 MNHEY and CDR2 SMNVEV (reference sequence). As DNA, the CDR3 is TGTGCCAGTAGTTCGACGGGCCCCTCCTACGAGCAGTACTTC. This gives the protein CASSSTGPSYEQYF.

This chain links TRBV19 with TRBJ1-2; 12 bases line up with TRBD1. This CDR3 has 15 amino acids. Germline assignment: CDR1 LNHDA and CDR2 SQIVND (reference sequence). Germline trimming cut 1 base from V and 4 bases from J; bases unmatched to any gene: 1. The CDR3 sequence is CASSIVGQGAYGYTF. The DNA of the CDR3 is TGTGCCAGTAGTATAGTGGGACAGGGGGCCTATGGCTACACCTTC.

The chain is built from TRBV18 and TRBJ2-6; the D gene is possibly TRBD1 (6 bases). V was cut by 7 bases and J by 2 bases, with 9 bases left in between. Germline-derived CDR1 and CDR2 are KGHSH and LQKENI. This CDR3 comprises 14 residues. CDR3 DNA sequence: TGTGCCAGCTTTCAGGGGACTGGGGCCAACGTCCTGACTTTC. It translates to CASFQGTGANVLTF.